This T cell receptor beta chain is from a study of T cell repertoires in cytomegalovirus infection. Study overall: Evidence of both CMV infection and a matching HLA type came from public TCR beta signatures.

TCRdb redid the calling of the reads with MiXCR, one entry per CDR3 protein. The top ten clones hold roughly an eighth of a sample with around 490,000 distinct CDR3 sequences, about 25% of them seen once. Study-wide points: The ex vivo response was dominated by HLA-C-restricted CMV-specific TCR beta clonotypes. Adding up the frequency of public TCR beta families identified people who carried CMV plus the relevant HLA.

This CDR3 comprises 12 residues. Germline trimming cut 8 bases from V and 6 bases from J; bases unmatched to any gene: 9. CDR1 and CDR2 (germline): SQVTM, ANQGSEA. This clonotype was seen only a few times. Its target is not known. This TCR came from a human donor in good health (CMV status not recorded). Some clones in this sample may be carry-over from other donors' samples. V is TRBV29-1 and J is TRBJ1-2; 7 bases agree with TRBD1. Sequences were obtained from PBMCs. The CDR3 is CSSKTGIHGYTF. Written as DNA, the CDR3 is TGCAGCTCCAAGACAGGGATCCATGGCTACACCTTC.